The T cell receptor beta chain described here comes from a study of blood T cell repertoires in COVID-19. About the research overall: Samples came from the United States, Italy and Spain, spanning acute and convalescent COVID-19. T cells, B-cell-depleted T cells, or PBMCs supplied cDNA or gDNA.

In the study's own analysis: How many nucleated cells were present was estimated from reference gene primer amplification. The data were produced by immunoSEQ multiplex PCR, yet TCRdb's version contains in-frame clones alone and is incomplete. The V and J calls and clone size come from that table; D and trimming were worked out from the DNA. Of 110,000 to 150,000 clones listed, roughly 78% are singletons. CDR1 and CDR2 (germline): SGHKS, YYEKEE (reference sequence). This CDR3 is built from 15 residues. The ends lost 4 bases at V and 4 bases at J; junction bases unmatched: 10. Enrolled through a virtual design, the participants were between about 18 and 100 years of age and came from under 25 US areas.

This TCR was sampled from a woman between 45 and 60 years old who had recovered from COVID-19. The chain joins TRBV5-5 to TRBJ2-5; 7 bases align to TRBD2. Material: PBMCs or T cells enriched from blood (not recorded which). CDR3 nucleotide sequence: TGTGCCAGCAGCGCCGCCGGGGGGATAAGAGAGACCCAGTACTTC. This gives the protein CASSAAGGIRETQYF.